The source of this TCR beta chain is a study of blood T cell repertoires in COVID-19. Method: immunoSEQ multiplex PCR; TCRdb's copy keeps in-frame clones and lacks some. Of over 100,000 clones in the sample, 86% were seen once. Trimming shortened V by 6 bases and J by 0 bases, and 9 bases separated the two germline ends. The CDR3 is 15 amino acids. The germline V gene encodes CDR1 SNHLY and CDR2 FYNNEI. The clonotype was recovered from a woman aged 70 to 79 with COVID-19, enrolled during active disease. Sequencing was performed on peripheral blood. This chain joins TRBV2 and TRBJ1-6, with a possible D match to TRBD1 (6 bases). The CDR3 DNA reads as TGTGCCAGCAGGGACAGAAGCTCCTATAATTCACCCCTCCACTTT. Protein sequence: CASRDRSSYNSPLHF.